What follows describes a single TCR beta chain. Its matching antigen is unknown. The repertoire was sequenced with immunoSEQ multiplex PCR; TCRdb's copy has only in-frame clones and lacks some. The table shows about 110,000 clones, with 85% to 95% occurring only once. The data stem from a study of OX40 agonist ivuxolimab in advanced cancers. Findings of the study overall: Antigen targets of the expanded peripheral T cells went undetermined.

The source of this sequence is an adult with an advanced solid tumor such as melanoma, head and neck, liver or kidney cancer. Material: CD4+ or CD8+ T cells sorted from blood, obtained in a trial of the OX40 agonist ivuxolimab.

CDR3 bases: TGTGCCAGCAGGCAGGGGTTTAACTATGGCTACACCTTC. Translating it yields CASRQGFNYGYTF. The chain employs TRBV28 and TRBJ1-2, with D possibly TRBD1 on 6 matching bases. Germline V lookup: CDR1 MDHEN, CDR2 SYDVKM. The germline V and J ends were trimmed by 6 bases and 1 base, with 9 bases remaining between them. The CDR3 loop spans 13 amino acids.